Each of the 4 T cell receptor beta chains below was sequenced from the same sample in a study of blood T cells in healthy people across ages. Then a second PCR, running roughly 7 to 11 cycles, was carried out with a sample-barcoded 5' primer and a J-beta primer mix. TCRdb reprocessed the 5' RACE reads via MiXCR and lists one record per CDR3 protein. Of about 730,000 distinct CDR3 sequences in the sample, 40% to 45% are singletons; the top ten hold 20% to 25%. The sample was blood. These receptors were obtained from a woman aged 55-70 years in good health.

This clonotype was seen a few times. The chain couples TRBV12-3 or TRBV12-4 to TRBJ1-6; D gene unclear. The CDR3 is made up of 14 amino acids. V shed 1 base and J shed 7 bases, with 8 bases lying between them. CDR3 region: CASSLGDTNSPLHF. CDR3 coding DNA: TGTGCCAGCAGTTTAGGGGATACCAATTCACCCCTCCACTTT.

This clonotype was seen only a few times. The chain carries TRBV9 and TRBJ1-2, with D possibly matching TRBD1 (5 bases). Germline assignment: CDR1 SGDLS and CDR2 YYNGEE. CDR3 size: 14 residues. Trimming pared 7 bases from V and 1 base from J, leaving 14 bases between. The CDR3 coding sequence is TGTGCCAGCGGGCAGGGAGGGAATAACTATGGCTACACCTTC. It is translated as CASGQGGNNYGYTF. Complete variable domain (other parts from reference TRBV9 and TRBJ1-2): DSGVTQTPKHLITATGQRVTLRCSPRSGDLSVYWYQQSLDQGLQFLIQYYNGEERAKGNILERFSAQQFPDLHSELNLSSLELGDSALYFCASGQGGNNYGYTFGSGTRLTVV.

This clonotype was counted a few times. The V gene is TRBV20-1, the J gene TRBJ1-1; unclear D gene. Germline V CDR1 and CDR2: DFQATT, SNEGSKA (reference sequence). This CDR3 comprises 13 residues. Trimming removed 0 bases at V and 6 bases at J, with 11 bases between. CDR3 sequence (DNA): TGCAGTGCTAGAGAGTACACGTACTCTGAAGCTTTCTTT. The encoded protein is CSAREYTYSEAFF.

The V and J genes are TRBV4-1 and TRBJ2-5; D could derive from TRBD1 or TRBD2 (5 bases each). The length of the CDR3 is 15 residues. V was shortened by 1 base and J by 4 bases, with 13 bases between the two germline ends. Looked up from germline, CDR1 is MGHRA and CDR2 is YSYEKL. Here the CDR3 DNA reads TGCGCCAGCAGCCAAGGGCACGGGGCACGAGAGACCCAGTACTTC. It is translated as CASSQGHGARETQYF.